This T cell receptor beta chain was identified during a study of T-cell reconstitution after alpha-beta-depleted transplantation in children. V lost 3 bases and J 4 bases, leaving 9 bases between the germline ends. There are 13 residues in the CDR3. This clonotype was seen more than once but under ten times. As it was prepared, the TCRbeta library received unique molecular identifiers. TCRdb passed the PCR reads through MiXCR, listing each CDR3 protein once. The sample contains about 360,000 distinct CDR3 sequences, approximately 12% of which appear only once. The V and J genes are TRBV12-3 or TRBV12-4 and TRBJ2-5, with D unresolved. The origin of this receptor is a human donor who donated a stem cell graft to a child with Fanconi anemia. Sequencing was performed on PBMCs, taken from the stem cell graft. The DNA of the CDR3 is TGTGCCAGCAGTTTGCACACCGGAGAGACCCAGTACTTC. Protein: CASSLHTGETQYF.